The 25 T cell receptor beta chains reported below all come from one sample, sequenced in a study of blood T cells in healthy people across ages. With a J-beta primer mix and a sample-barcoded 5' primer, a second PCR ran 7 to 11 cycles. MiXCR, run by TCRdb on the 5' RACE reads, gives a single entry per CDR3 protein. The sample holds 1,300,000 or so distinct CDR3 sequences, 55% to 75% seen once. What was sequenced was blood. Receptors originate from a man aged 18 to 35 in good health.

This clonotype was detected a few times. This rearrangement joins TRBV4-1 to TRBJ2-7, with D possibly TRBD1 on 6 matching bases. The CDR3 has 16 residues. V was clipped by 0 bases and J by 2 bases, with 14 bases between them. Looked up from germline, CDR1 is MGHRA and CDR2 is YSYEKL. In DNA, the CDR3 is TGCGCCAGCAGCCAAGAAGGGACACGCGATACCTACGAGCAGTACTTC. This encodes CASSQEGTRDTYEQYF.

This clonotype was counted between two and nine times. This sequence joins TRBV20-1 and TRBJ2-1; D unclear. Per germline, CDR1 DFQATT and CDR2 SNEGSKA (reference sequence). This CDR3 is 11 amino acids long. V shed 1 base and J shed 8 bases, with 6 bases lying between them. CDR3 nucleotide sequence: TGCAGTGCTAGAGGGAGACATGAGCAGTTCTTC. Protein sequence: CSARGRHEQFF.

V and J are TRBV25-1 and TRBJ1-2; tentatively, D is TRBD1 (5 bases). CDR1 and CDR2 (germline): MGHDK, SYGVNS. Deletions cut 4 bases from V and 3 bases from J, with 12 bases between. The CDR3 sequence is 14 residues long. CDR3 DNA: TGTGCCAGCAGTGGATACCGGGACGACTATGGCTACACCTTC. Translating it yields CASSGYRDDYGYTF.

The CDR3 nucleotides read TGCGCCAGCAGTACAGGGCTAGCGGGTGTCAGCTCCTACGAGCAGTACTTC. It specifies CASSTGLAGVSSYEQYF. The gene calls are TRBV5-1 and TRBJ2-7; 8 bases agree with TRBD2. Germline V gene lookup returns CDR1 SGHRS and CDR2 YFSETQ. The length of the CDR3 is 17 residues. Trimming cost V 5 bases and J 0 bases; bases outside gene matches: 13.

V is TRBV11-2 and J is TRBJ2-1, with TRBD2 as a possible D gene (6 bases). Germline CDR1 and CDR2: SGHAT and FQNNGV. V dropped 1 base and J dropped 4 bases, with 14 bases sitting between them. The CDR3 is made up of 16 amino acids. CDR3 loop: CASSLAGLGVYNEQFF. DNA of the CDR3: TGTGCCAGCAGCTTAGCGGGACTGGGGGTTTACAATGAGCAGTTCTTC.

The chain recombines TRBV12-3 or TRBV12-4 with TRBJ2-5; the D gene is possibly TRBD1 (7 bases). V was cut by 2 bases and J by 4 bases, with 23 bases left in between. The CDR3 totals 18 residues. The CDR3 DNA reads as TGTGCCAGCAGTTTATCCAGGGGGTTGGCGGGAACTGGAGAGACCCAGTACTTC. This gives the protein CASSLSRGLAGTGETQYF.

J is TRBJ2-7 and V is TRBV9, with D tentatively TRBD2 (5 bases). The J call is uncertain, as TRBJ2-5 better fits the DNA end. The CDR3 sequence is 14 residues long. Germline V gene sequence: CDR1 SGDLS, CDR2 YYNGEE. CDR3 in amino acids: CASSVDPSSETQYF. In nucleotides, the CDR3 is TGTGCCAGCAGCGTAGACCCTAGCTCGGAGACCCAGTACTTC.

The chain employs TRBV11-2 and TRBJ2-7; D possibly corresponds to TRBD2 (6 bases). V shed 3 bases and J shed 5 bases, with 17 bases lying between them. CDR3 size: 15 residues. CDR1 and CDR2 (germline): SGHAT, FQNNGV. In nucleotides, the CDR3 is TGTGCCAGCAGCTTCTTTACGGGCGGGGACGACGAGCAGTACTTC. Translated, it gives CASSFFTGGDDEQYF.

The gene calls are TRBV4-1 and TRBJ1-2, with D unresolved. This CDR3 spans 15 amino acids. In germline, CDR1 is MGHRA, CDR2 YSYEKL. Deletions cut 4 bases from V and 1 base from J, with 13 bases between. DNA for the CDR3: TGCGCCAGCAGCCCCCACGTAGAAATTAACTATGGCTACACCTTC. This encodes CASSPHVEINYGYTF.

Concerning this clonotype itself: The junction does not match germline at one end; this may be a read error. V and J are TRBV7-9 and TRBJ2-2; tentatively, D is TRBD2 (5 bases). Germline V gene sequence: CDR1 SEHNR, CDR2 FQNEAQ (reference sequence). The CDR3 totals 15 residues. CDR3 DNA: TGTGCCAGCAGCAGGATAGCGACGAACACCGGGGAGCTGTTCTTT. Encoded protein: CASSRIATNTGELFF.

The chain joins TRBV6-1 to TRBJ2-5; D remains ambiguous. This CDR3 spans 14 amino acids. CDR1 is MNHNS, CDR2 SASEGT, per germline. V was clipped by 6 bases and J by 5 bases, with 16 bases between them. The CDR3: CASRRSENAETQYF. In DNA, the CDR3 is TGTGCCAGCAGACGGTCCGAAAATGCGGAGACCCAGTACTTC.

This clonotype was detected a few times. V gene TRBV11-2 combines with J gene TRBJ2-7; D not certain. This CDR3 contains 15 residues. The V end lost 1 base, the J end lost 2 bases, and 12 bases lay between the germline ends. In germline, CDR1 is SGHAT, CDR2 FQNNGV. The CDR3 nucleotides are TGTGCCAGCAGCTTAGCGGCCGGCAGAGCCTACGAGCAGTACTTC. It codes for CASSLAAGRAYEQYF.

The chain has TRBV20-1 and TRBJ1-4; possibly TRBD1 for D (6 bases). Trimming cost V 3 bases and J 5 bases, with 10 bases left between them. The V gene's germline CDR1 is DFQATT and CDR2 SNEGSKA (reference sequence). The CDR3 runs to 13 residues. In DNA, the CDR3 is TGCAGTGCTAGGGACAGACTCAATGAAAAACTGTTTTTT. Residues: CSARDRLNEKLFF.

The chain employs TRBV7-9 and TRBJ2-7, with D maybe TRBD1 (6 bases). TRBJ2-5 explains the end of the DNA better; the J call may be wrong. The germline gives CDR1 SEHNR, CDR2 FQNEAQ (reference sequence). There are 16 residues in the CDR3. Here the CDR3 reads CASSFAPGQKRETQYF. The CDR3 DNA reads as TGTGCCAGCAGCTTCGCTCCGGGACAAAAGAGGGAGACCCAGTACTTC.

This clonotype was observed a few times. The V gene is TRBV29-1, the J gene TRBJ2-3; the D is unclear. The CDR3 is 11 residues long. V was clipped by 3 bases and J by 5 bases, with 6 bases between them. In germline, CDR1 is SQVTM, CDR2 ANQGSEA. CDR3 sequence: CSVDLVDTQYF. The CDR3 DNA sequence: TGCAGCGTTGATTTGGTAGATACGCAGTATTTT.

The sample holds a few counts of this clonotype. The CDR3 DNA is TGCGCCAGCACCTCCAGACTAGCGGGAGGGTACAATGAGCAGTTCTTC. Its translation is CASTSRLAGGYNEQFF. The chain recombines TRBV5-1 with TRBJ2-1, with 14 bases matching TRBD2. Germline V gene sequence: CDR1 SGHRS, CDR2 YFSETQ. The J segment lost 4 bases and the V segment lost 6 bases, leaving 6 bases of the junction unmatched. The CDR3 loop spans 16 amino acids. The full variable domain, completed using reference TRBV5-1 and TRBJ2-1, is KAGVTQTPRYLIKTRGQQVTLSCSPISGHRSVSWYQQTPGQGLQFLFEYFSETQRNKGNFPGRFSGRQFSNSRSEMNVSTLELGDSALYLCASTSRLAGGYNEQFFGPGTRLTVL.

This clonotype was seen a few times. The chain recombines TRBV28 with TRBJ2-7; D assignment may be TRBD1 or TRBD2 (5 bases each). Germline CDR1 is MDHEN and CDR2 is SYDVKM. The CDR3 is 15 residues long. The V end lost 3 bases, the J end lost 0 bases, and 12 bases lay between the germline ends. CDR3 sequence: CASSFWDRSSYEQYF. Written as DNA, the CDR3 is TGTGCCAGCAGTTTTTGGGACCGGAGCTCCTACGAGCAGTACTTC. The entire variable domain, with the rest obtained from reference TRBV28 and TRBJ2-7, is as follows: DVKVTQSSRYLVKRTGEKVFLECVQDMDHENMFWYRQDPGLGLRLIYFSYDVKMKEKGDIPEGYSVSREKKERFSLILESASTNQTSMYLCASSFWDRSSYEQYFGPGTRLTVT.

The rearrangement joins TRBV7-9 to TRBJ2-1, with 9 bases matching TRBD1. This CDR3 comprises 15 residues. The junction had 2 bases not matched to a gene; V was cut back by 3 bases and J by 2 bases. Germline lookup yields CDR1 SEHNR and CDR2 FQNEAQ (reference sequence). The CDR3 loop reads CASSFGTGPYNEQFF. CDR3 sequence (DNA): TGTGCCAGCAGCTTCGGGACAGGGCCCTACAATGAGCAGTTCTTC.

The chain is built from TRBV7-8 and TRBJ1-2; D call uncertain. The germline V and J ends were trimmed by 0 bases and 5 bases, with 19 bases remaining between them. The CDR3 totals 17 residues. The germline V gene encodes CDR1 SGHVS and CDR2 FQNEAQ. CDR3 nucleotide sequence: TGTGCCAGCAGCTTAGCCTCGGGTCGCCTTTTGGGGTATGGCTACACCTTC. This gives the protein CASSLASGRLLGYGYTF.

V gene TRBV12-3 or TRBV12-4 combines with J gene TRBJ1-6, with D perhaps TRBD1 (6 bases). Trimming took 1 base from V and 9 from J, leaving 10 bases between them. The CDR3 contains 14 residues. CDR3 loop: CASSLGAGVSPLHF. The CDR3 region has the DNA TGTGCCAGCAGTTTAGGGGCAGGGGTTTCACCCCTCCACTTT.

The genes are TRBV4-1 and TRBJ2-5; 7 bases match TRBD1. Trimming removed 4 bases from V and 1 base from J; junction bases left unmatched: 6. This CDR3 comprises 15 residues. Germline lookup yields CDR1 MGHRA and CDR2 YSYEKL. The CDR3 coding sequence is TGCGCCAGCAGCCGACCAGGACAGGTCCAAGAGACCCAGTACTTC. This sequence encodes CASSRPGQVQETQYF.

This clonotype has just a few counts. This chain joins TRBV5-1 and TRBJ2-5, with 8 positions matching TRBD1. The length of the CDR3 is 16 residues. V lost 0 bases, J lost 4 bases, and 8 bases stayed unmatched. Germline values: CDR1 SGHRS, CDR2 YFSETQ. CDR3 protein: CASSLGVQQGGETQYF. CDR3 DNA sequence: TGCGCCAGCAGCTTGGGCGTCCAACAGGGGGGAGAGACCCAGTACTTC.

The chain uses TRBV12-3 or TRBV12-4 and TRBJ2-1, with 8 bases that match TRBD2. V gave up 5 bases and J gave up 9 bases; unmatched junction bases: 9. The CDR3 totals 14 residues. The CDR3 sequence is CASSISGVMGEQFF. The CDR3 nucleotides read TGTGCCAGCAGTATTAGCGGGGTCATGGGTGAGCAGTTCTTC.

This clonotype was counted once. J is TRBJ2-5 and V is TRBV10-3; D may be TRBD1 (6 bases). The J call may be wrong; the DNA end is better matched by TRBJ2-1. The V gene's germline CDR1 is ENHRY and CDR2 SYGVKD. The CDR3 has 15 amino acids. Here the CDR3 reads CAISESAAGEETQFF. The CDR3 DNA reads as TGTGCCATCAGTGAGTCTGCGGCAGGGGAAGAGACCCAGTTCTTC.

The chain has TRBV3-1 and TRBJ2-5; the D gene is possibly TRBD2 (5 bases). In germline, CDR1 is LGHDT, CDR2 YNNKEL (reference sequence). This CDR3 region has 12 residues. The V end lost 0 bases, the J end lost 12 bases, and 11 bases lay between the germline ends. CDR3 sequence: CASSQDRLTKYF. In nucleotides, the CDR3 is TGTGCCAGCAGCCAAGACAGACTAACTAAGTACTTC.